The present TCR beta chain was sequenced within a study of CD8+CD57+ T cells in acquired aplastic anemia (dated by TCRdb to the late 2010s). Background for the entire study: A mean of roughly 3.2 ug of DNA, ranging from roughly 0.19 to 30 ug, was extracted from sorted CD4+ and CD8+ cells. Mean read counts for healthy donor samples were about 10 million for CD4+ cells and some 11 million for CD8+ cells.

TCR repertoires of sorted CD4+ and CD8+ blood T cells from severe aplastic anemia patients and healthy subjects were deep-sequenced in the study. Ficoll-Paque density gradient centrifugation was used to isolate peripheral blood mononuclear cells. Before DNA extraction, CD4+ and CD8+ T cells were sorted by FACS or by magnetic beads. Remarks on this clonotype: Its target antigen remains unknown. No base-level quality is on record; no much larger clone is a single base apart.

The germline V gene (reference sequence) sets CDR1 to SEHNR and CDR2 to FQNEAQ. Trimming leaves V shorter by 7 bases and J shorter by 14 bases, with the junction holding 17 bases beyond the gene matches. The CDR3 starts with the cysteine, ends with the phenylalanine, and has 14 residues. The DNA shown is the 42-base CDR3, in frame from base 1. The investigation overall reported the following: No significant difference in CD8+ Simpson's diversity was found between patients and healthy controls (P=0.060). Around 30 CD8+ CDR3 sequences were shared between patients and controls but appeared highly expressed in patients and within their immunodominant clones.

TCR beta VDJ combination and CDR3 sequence profiling used genomic DNA as the template. An Illumina HiSeq 2000 was used for TCR repertoire sequencing. Per the original workflow: TRBV/TRBJ rearrangement plots, CDR3 size and DJ length profiles, and Simpson's diversity index were used to assess repertoires. The immunodominant clone was defined as the most abundant DNA sequence in deep sequencing data. CDR3 amino acid sequences were screened for sharing across subjects and were compared with published repertoires and the VDJdb database. TCRdb trimmed public reads at Q25 via fastp, called clones via MiXCR and kept in-frame beta chains. Rows merge per CDR3 protein into single entries with the most common DNA and genes. TCRdb, rather than the study authors, made the V and J calls. The sample table lists 350,000 to 450,000 distinct CDR3 sequences, about two thirds of them with a count of one. The ten largest account for 3.5% to 4.5% of the sample.

The source is a human donor in good health, serving as a control. The sample comprised sorted CD4+, CD8+, or CD8+CD57+ T cells (not recorded which) from PBMCs. Recombination joined TRBV7-9 with TRBJ2-5; TRBD1 matches 9 bases in the middle. The DNA sequence reads TGTGCCAGCAACCCAGGCGGGACAGGGTCGGTCGGCTACTTC. Its protein product is CASNPGGTGSVGYF.